The 16 T cell receptor beta chains below all came from one sample that was sequenced in a study of STAT5B mutations in CD4+ large granular lymphocyte leukemia. Generated by immunoSEQ multiplex PCR, the TCRdb table keeps only in-frame clones and is missing some. The data hold under 30,000 clones, with about 77% observed a single time. The sample taken for sequencing was CD4+ T cells from blood buffy coats. The receptors shown here come from a human donor in good health.

The chain carries TRBV18 and TRBJ2-1; D unclear. Germline V CDR1 and CDR2: KGHSH, LQKENI. CDR3 length equals 16 residues. The V gene lost 2 bases and the J gene lost 6 bases, with 17 bases spanning the gap. DNA for the CDR3: TGTGCCAGCTCACCATTTGATCTTCAATTGACCAATGAGCAGTTCTTC. Its protein is CASSPFDLQLTNEQFF.

This chain links TRBV7-2 with TRBJ2-7; 9 bases are shared with TRBD2. The junction had 3 bases not matched to a gene; V was cut back by 3 bases and J by 6 bases. Germline loops: CDR1 SGHTA, CDR2 FQGNSA. The CDR3 runs 13 residues. CDR3 in amino acids: CASSLGGRGEQYF. For the CDR3, the DNA is TGTGCCAGCAGCTTGGGCGGGAGGGGCGAGCAGTACTTC.

The rearrangement uses TRBV5-1 and TRBJ2-1; 12 bases fit TRBD2. CDR3 length: 18 amino acids. V gave up 0 bases and J gave up 3 bases; unmatched junction bases: 7. The germline CDR1 and CDR2 sequences are SGHRS and YFSETQ. DNA for the CDR3: TGCGCCAGCAGCTTGGGGGAAGGGACTAGCGGGTACTACAATGAGCAGTTCTTC. This codes for CASSLGEGTSGYYNEQFF.

The chain links TRBV6-6 to TRBJ2-5; D remains unclear. The V gene lost 8 bases and the J gene lost 2 bases, with 12 bases spanning the gap. Germline V gene lookup returns CDR1 MNHNY and CDR2 SVGAGI (reference sequence). The CDR3 is made up of 13 amino acids. DNA of the CDR3: TGTGCCAGCTCCCGTAGGCCTCAAGAGACCCAGTACTTC. The encoded protein is CASSRRPQETQYF.

The chain combines TRBV28 with TRBJ1-4; 7 bases match TRBD1. Losses at the gene ends were 4 bases for V and 8 bases for J; bases not matched to a gene: 7. CDR3 length equals 14 residues. Germline lookup yields CDR1 MDHEN and CDR2 SYDVKM. The CDR3 coding sequence is TGTGCCAGCAGTTCGACAGGGTGGAGGGAAAAACTGTTTTTT. Encoded protein: CASSSTGWREKLFF.

The rearrangement joins TRBV5-1 to TRBJ1-3, with D tentatively TRBD1 (5 bases). This CDR3 comprises 13 residues. The germline V and J ends were trimmed by 5 bases and 1 base, with 7 bases remaining between them. Germline CDR1 SGHRS, CDR2 YFSETQ. CDR3: CASRRQSGNTIYF. As DNA, the CDR3 is TGCGCCAGCAGGAGACAGTCTGGAAACACCATATATTTT. The complete variable domain, with remaining parts taken from reference TRBV5-1 and TRBJ1-3, reads KAGVTQTPRYLIKTRGQQVTLSCSPISGHRSVSWYQQTPGQGLQFLFEYFSETQRNKGNFPGRFSGRQFSNSRSEMNVSTLELGDSALYLCASRRQSGNTIYFGEGSWLTVV.

This sequence joins TRBV18 and TRBJ1-3, with no clear D. V was trimmed by 2 bases and J by 2 bases, leaving 10 bases between them. In germline, CDR1 is KGHSH, CDR2 LQKENI. This CDR3 is 15 amino acids long. CDR3 in DNA: TGTGCCAGCTCACCATCGGGCTTCGCTGGAAACACCATATATTTT. Its translation: CASSPSGFAGNTIYF.

The CDR3 sequence: CASSRFRGAGRIRTGELFF. Written as DNA, the CDR3 is TGTGCCAGCAGCAGATTTAGGGGCGCAGGTCGTATTCGCACCGGGGAGCTGTTTTTT. This chain connects TRBV7-2 to TRBJ2-2, with a possible D match to TRBD1 (5 bases). The CDR3 has 19 residues. Trimming took off 5 bases at V and 4 bases at J, with 26 bases between the two ends. Germline V CDR1 and CDR2: SGHTA, FQGNSA.

This clone was detected only once. The chain combines TRBV2 with TRBJ1-1; no definite D call. Trimming took off 6 bases at V and 1 base at J, with 12 bases between the two ends. The CDR3 spans 14 residues. Germline V lookup: CDR1 SNHLY, CDR2 FYNNEI. As DNA, the CDR3 is TGTGCCAGCAGAGGAGCAGTTAAGAACACTGAAGCTTTCTTT. As protein: CASRGAVKNTEAFF.

V and J are TRBV9 and TRBJ2-5; D is unresolved. Trimming took 3 bases from V and 0 from J, leaving 15 bases between them. CDR1 SGDLS and CDR2 YYNGEE come from the germline V gene. The CDR3 loop spans 16 amino acids. Here the CDR3 reads CASSAQSTSYQETQYF. CDR3 nucleotide sequence: TGTGCCAGCAGCGCGCAGAGTACCTCGTACCAAGAGACCCAGTACTTC.

The J gene is TRBJ2-2, the V gene TRBV5-1; 11 bases map to TRBD1. Losses at the gene ends were 0 bases for V and 1 base for J; bases not matched to a gene: 5. CDR3 size: 18 residues. CDR1 is SGHRS and CDR2 is YFSETQ in the germline V gene. CDR3: CASSLEGQGARNTGELFF. The CDR3 DNA sequence: TGCGCCAGCAGCTTGGAAGGACAGGGGGCGAGGAACACCGGGGAGCTGTTTTTT.

In its sample, this clone was seen once. The V and J genes are TRBV18 and TRBJ2-5; D not resolved. V was trimmed by 3 bases and J by 9 bases, leaving 20 bases between them. This CDR3 spans 15 amino acids. Germline CDR1 reads KGHSH; CDR2 reads LQKENI. Here the CDR3 reads CASSPPNREKVAQYF. DNA for the CDR3: TGTGCCAGCTCACCCCCTAACAGAGAGAAAGTGGCCCAGTACTTC.

The V call is TRBV7-9, the J call TRBJ1-4; D unresolved. Per germline, CDR1 SEHNR and CDR2 FQNEAQ (reference sequence). V was trimmed by 7 bases and J by 4 bases, leaving 10 bases between them. The CDR3 length is 13 residues. This CDR3 is CASNLQRNEKLFF. In nucleotides, the CDR3 is TGTGCCAGCAATCTACAGCGTAATGAAAAACTGTTTTTT.

The V and J genes are TRBV18 and TRBJ2-2; D remains unclear. Germline CDR1 reads KGHSH; CDR2 reads LQKENI. Trimming pared 1 base from V and 13 bases from J, leaving 16 bases between. This CDR3 has 14 amino acids. Here the CDR3 reads CASSPLGSSARLFF. As DNA, the CDR3 is TGTGCCAGCTCACCACTAGGAAGCTCCGCGAGGCTGTTTTTT.

The rearrangement joins TRBV19 to TRBJ2-1; weak D call: TRBD1 (6 bases). This CDR3 is built from 14 residues. V lost 8 bases and J 2 bases, leaving 13 bases between the germline ends. CDR1 and CDR2 (germline): LNHDA, SQIVND (reference sequence). This chain's CDR3 is CASLTGHPYNEQFF. CDR3 sequence (DNA): TGTGCCAGTTTAACGGGACACCCCTACAATGAGCAGTTCTTC. The full variable domain, completed using reference TRBV19 and TRBJ2-1, is DGGITQSPKYLFRKEGQNVTLSCEQNLNHDAMYWYRQDPGQGLRLIYYSQIVNDFQKGDIAEGYSVSREKKESFPLTVTSAQKNPTAFYLCASLTGHPYNEQFFGPGTRLTVL.

J is TRBJ2-1 and V is TRBV11-3, with D maybe TRBD2 (5 bases). In germline, CDR1 is SGHNT, CDR2 YENEEA. Trimming removed 2 bases from V and 6 bases from J, with 11 bases in between. The CDR3 is 14 amino acids. CDR3 DNA: TGTGCCAGCAGCTTAAGAGGGCAGACCAATGAGCAGTTCTTC. Translation gives CASSLRGQTNEQFF.